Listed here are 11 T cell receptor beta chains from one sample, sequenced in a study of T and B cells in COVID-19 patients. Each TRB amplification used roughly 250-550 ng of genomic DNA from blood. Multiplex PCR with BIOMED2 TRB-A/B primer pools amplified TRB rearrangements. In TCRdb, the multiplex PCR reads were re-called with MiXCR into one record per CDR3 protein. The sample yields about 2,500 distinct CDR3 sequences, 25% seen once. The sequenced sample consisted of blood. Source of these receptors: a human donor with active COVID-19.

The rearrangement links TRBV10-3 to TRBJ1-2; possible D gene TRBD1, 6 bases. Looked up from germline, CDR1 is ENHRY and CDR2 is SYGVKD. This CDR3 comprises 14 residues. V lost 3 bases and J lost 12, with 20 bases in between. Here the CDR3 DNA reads TGTGCCATCAGTGACCACACCGCCTCAGGGGAAAACACCTTC. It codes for CAISDHTASGENTF.

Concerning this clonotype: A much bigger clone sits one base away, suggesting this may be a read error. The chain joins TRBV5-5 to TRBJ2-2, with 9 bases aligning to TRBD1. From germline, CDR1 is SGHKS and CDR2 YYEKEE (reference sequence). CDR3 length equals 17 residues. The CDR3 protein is CASTLVERGTGTGELFF. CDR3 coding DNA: TGTGCCAGCACCTTGGTCGAAAGGGGGACAGGGACCGGGGAGCTGTTTTTT.

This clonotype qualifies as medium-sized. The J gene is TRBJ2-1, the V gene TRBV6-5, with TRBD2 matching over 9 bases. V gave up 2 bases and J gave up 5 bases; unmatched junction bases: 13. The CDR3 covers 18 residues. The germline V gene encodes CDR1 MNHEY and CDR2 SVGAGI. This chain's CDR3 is CASSYSGLGTSLDNEQFF. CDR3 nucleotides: TGTGCCAGCAGTTACAGTGGGTTGGGGACTAGCCTTGACAATGAGCAGTTCTTC.

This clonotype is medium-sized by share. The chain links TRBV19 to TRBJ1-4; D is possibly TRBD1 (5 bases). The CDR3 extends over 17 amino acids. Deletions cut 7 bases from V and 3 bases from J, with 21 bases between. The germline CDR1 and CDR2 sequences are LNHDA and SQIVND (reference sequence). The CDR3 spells CASTGQQGPRANEKLFF. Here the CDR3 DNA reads TGTGCCAGTACTGGGCAGCAGGGTCCCAGGGCTAATGAAAAACTGTTTTTT.

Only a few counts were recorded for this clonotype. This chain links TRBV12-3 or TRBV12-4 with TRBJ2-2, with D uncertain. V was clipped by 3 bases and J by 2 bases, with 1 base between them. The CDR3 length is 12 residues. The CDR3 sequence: CASSFNTGELFF. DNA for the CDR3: TGTGCCAGCAGTTTTAACACCGGGGAGCTGTTTTTT.

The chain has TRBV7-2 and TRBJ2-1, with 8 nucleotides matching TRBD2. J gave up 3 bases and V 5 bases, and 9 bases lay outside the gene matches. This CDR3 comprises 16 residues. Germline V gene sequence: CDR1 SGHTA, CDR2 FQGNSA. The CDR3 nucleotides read TGTGCCAGCAGCCCCCCGGGAGGGGCGGTCTACAATGAGCAGTTCTTC. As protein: CASSPPGGAVYNEQFF.

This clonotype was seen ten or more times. The chain's CDR3 is CASSLLDRAETQYF. The CDR3 DNA is TGTGCCAGCAGTTTATTAGACCGCGCAGAGACCCAGTACTTC. The J gene is TRBJ2-5, the V gene TRBV27, with no clear D. CDR1 and CDR2 (germline): MNHEY, SMNVEV (reference sequence). Trimming removed 1 base at V and 4 bases at J, with 10 bases between. This CDR3 has 14 amino acids.

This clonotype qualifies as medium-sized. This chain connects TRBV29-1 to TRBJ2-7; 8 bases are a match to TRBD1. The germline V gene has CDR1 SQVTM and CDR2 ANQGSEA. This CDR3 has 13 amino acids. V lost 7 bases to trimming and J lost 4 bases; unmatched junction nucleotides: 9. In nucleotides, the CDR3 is TGCAGCGGAGCAGGGGGCGCAGGGTACGAGCAGTACTTC. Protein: CSGAGGAGYEQYF.

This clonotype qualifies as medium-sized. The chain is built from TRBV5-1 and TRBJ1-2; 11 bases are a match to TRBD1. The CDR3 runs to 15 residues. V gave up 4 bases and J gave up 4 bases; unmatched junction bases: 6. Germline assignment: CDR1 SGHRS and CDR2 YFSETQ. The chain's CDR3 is CASSPRTGGTYGYTF. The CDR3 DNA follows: TGCGCCAGCAGCCCACGGACAGGGGGCACCTATGGCTACACCTTC.

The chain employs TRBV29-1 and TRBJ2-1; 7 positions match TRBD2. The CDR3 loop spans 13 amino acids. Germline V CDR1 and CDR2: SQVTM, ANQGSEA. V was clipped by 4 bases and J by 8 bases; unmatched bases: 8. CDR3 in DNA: TGCAGCGTTGCGGACTCTGGGGGGGATGAGCAGTTCTTC. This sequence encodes CSVADSGGDEQFF.

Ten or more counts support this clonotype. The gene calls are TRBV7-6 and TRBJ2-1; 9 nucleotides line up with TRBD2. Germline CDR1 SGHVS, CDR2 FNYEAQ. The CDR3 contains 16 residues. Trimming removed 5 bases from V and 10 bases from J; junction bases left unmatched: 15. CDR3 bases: TGTGCCAGCAGCGCCCACCGCGGGAGGGCCACGGAGGAGCAGTTCTTC. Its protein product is CASSAHRGRATEEQFF. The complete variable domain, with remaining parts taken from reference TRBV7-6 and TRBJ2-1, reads GAGVSQSPRYKVTKRGQDVALRCDPISGHVSLYWYRQALGQGPEFLTYFNYEAQQDKSGLPNDRFSAERPEGSISTLTIQRTEQRDSAMYRCASSAHRGRATEEQFFGPGTRLTVL.